This record covers a single T cell receptor (beta chain). These data are taken from a study of control samples from healthy donors and cancer patients. Data came from immunoSEQ multiplex PCR; TCRdb stores just in-frame clones and leaves some out. This table holds 100,000 to 150,000 clones, 87% found once. The CDR3 has 14 amino acids. V was pared by 7 bases and J by 0 bases, with 10 bases between. Germline V gene lookup returns CDR1 MDHEN and CDR2 SYDVKM. The V call is TRBV28, the J call TRBJ1-5, with unresolved D. The source is a man aged 60 to 75 in good health. The sequenced sample was blood. CDR3 loop: CASISTLSNQPQHF. The CDR3 DNA is TGTGCCAGCATCTCAACCCTTAGCAATCAGCCCCAGCATTTT.